One and the same sample provided the 27 T cell receptor beta chains below, sequenced in a study of blood T cell repertoires in COVID-19. The repertoire was sequenced with immunoSEQ multiplex PCR; TCRdb's copy has only in-frame clones and lacks some. Here the sample spans some 300,000 clones, approximately 86% being singletons. Sequenced sample: peripheral blood. These receptors were collected from a man aged 70-80 years with acute or convalescent COVID-19.

The V call is TRBV6-2 or TRBV6-3, the J call TRBJ1-1; tentative D call: TRBD1 (5 bases). Germline CDR1 MNHEY, CDR2 SVGEGT. The germline V and J ends were trimmed by 0 bases and 0 bases, with 11 bases remaining between them. The CDR3 is 16 residues long. The CDR3 bases are TGTGCCAGCAGTTACTCCTCGAGACAGCTGAACACTGAAGCTTTCTTT. Translated, it gives CASSYSSRQLNTEAFF.

This rearrangement joins TRBV7-2 to TRBJ2-7; 11 bases line up with TRBD2. The CDR3 is 16 residues long. CDR1 is SGHTA and CDR2 is FQGNSA in the germline V gene. V was clipped by 1 base and J by 4 bases; unmatched bases: 6. CDR3 in DNA: TGTGCCAGCAGCTTAGGGGGACTAGCGGAGATTTACGAGCAGTACTTC. The encoded protein is CASSLGGLAEIYEQYF.

CDR3 sequence reads: CASSRLAIGTQYF. DNA of the CDR3: TGTGCCAGCAGCCGGTTAGCGATCGGTACGCAGTATTTT. The chain employs TRBV7-9 and TRBJ2-3; TRBD2 might be the D (5 bases). The CDR3 runs to 13 residues. CDR1 is SEHNR, CDR2 FQNEAQ, per germline (reference sequence). Deletions cut 5 bases from V and 8 bases from J, with 14 bases between.

V usage is TRBV4-2 and J usage is TRBJ2-5; 8 bases fit TRBD2. Germline V CDR1 and CDR2: LGHNA, YNFKEQ. Losses at the gene ends were 2 bases for V and 5 bases for J; bases not matched to a gene: 22. The CDR3 is 20 residues long. Here the CDR3 DNA reads TGTGCCAGCAGCCAACTCAGGGGACGGGGGGGACTAGGAGTCGGTGAGACCCAGTACTTC. Its protein product is CASSQLRGRGGLGVGETQYF.

This clone was detected only a few times. V and J are TRBV7-3 and TRBJ2-1; 7 bases match TRBD1. Trimming removed 2 bases from V and 12 bases from J; junction bases left unmatched: 10. Germline V gives CDR1 SGHTA, CDR2 FQGTGA. CDR3 size: 14 residues. The CDR3 DNA is TGTGCCAGCAGCTTAGTCCCGACAGGGACGAGGCAGTTCTTC. It codes for CASSLVPTGTRQFF.

The chain links TRBV11-3 to TRBJ2-7; 8 bases map to TRBD2. The CDR3 is 14 residues long. Germline V gene data show CDR1 as SGHNT and CDR2 as YENEEA. V shed 3 bases and J 2 bases; nucleotides not matched to a gene: 3. The CDR3 loop is CASSLREAAYEQYF. The CDR3 bases are TGTGCCAGCAGCTTGCGGGAGGCGGCCTACGAGCAGTACTTC.

The chain recombines TRBV28 with TRBJ2-4; perhaps TRBD1 as D (6 bases). Germline assignment: CDR1 MDHEN and CDR2 SYDVKM. The CDR3 extends over 12 amino acids. V was pared by 10 bases and J by 8 bases, with 15 bases between. The CDR3 protein is CATADSPDIQYF. CDR3 bases: TGTGCCACCGCGGACAGTCCGGACATTCAGTACTTC.

The V and J genes are TRBV5-8 and TRBJ2-1; TRBD2 aligns across 7 bases. Germline V lookup: CDR1 SGHTS, CDR2 YDEGEE. CDR3 length: 16 residues. With V trimmed by 0 bases and J by 5 bases, 8 bases remained unmatched. CDR3 in DNA: TGTGCCAGCAGCTTGGCTAGCGGCCCCCTGGACAATGAGCAGTTCTTC. This sequence encodes CASSLASGPLDNEQFF.

V and J are TRBV2 and TRBJ1-2; 10 bases agree with TRBD1. Germline-derived CDR1 and CDR2 are SNHLY and FYNNEI. This CDR3 has 15 residues. V dropped 4 bases and J dropped 4; count of bases not matched to a gene: 6. This chain's CDR3 is CASSGGQGQGYGYTF. As DNA, the CDR3 is TGTGCCAGCAGTGGGGGACAGGGGCAAGGCTATGGCTACACCTTC. The variable domain in full, with the rest retrieved from reference TRBV2 and TRBJ1-2, is EPEVTQTPSHQVTQMGQEVILRCVPISNHLYFYWYRQILGQKVEFLVSFYNNEISEKSEIFDDQFSVERPDGSNFTLKIRSTKLEDSAMYFCASSGGQGQGYGYTFGSGTRLTVV.

The rearrangement uses TRBV2 and TRBJ1-2; no firm D call. V lost 8 bases and J lost 0, with 16 bases in between. The CDR3 is 15 amino acids. Germline CDR1 and CDR2: SNHLY and FYNNEI. CDR3 bases: TGTGCCAGCCTCTTCGAGGTAATAGCTAACTATGGCTACACCTTC. Translating it yields CASLFEVIANYGYTF.

The CDR3 region has the DNA TGTGCCAGTAGTATAGTCCGGGACTCTGGGGCCAACGTCCTGACTTTC. Encoded protein: CASSIVRDSGANVLTF. The V and J genes are TRBV19 and TRBJ2-6; D might be TRBD2 (5 bases). The V gene's germline CDR1 is LNHDA and CDR2 SQIVND (reference sequence). The length of the CDR3 is 16 residues. V lost 1 base and J 0 bases, leaving 7 bases between the germline ends.

The chain uses TRBV7-2 and TRBJ2-7; 10 nucleotides line up with TRBD1. The CDR3 has 14 residues. The V gene end was trimmed by 5 bases and the J gene end by 4 bases; junction bases not matched to a gene: 5. Per germline, CDR1 SGHTA and CDR2 FQGNSA. The CDR3 is CASSLRDRGYEQYF. CDR3 in DNA: TGTGCCAGCAGCCTCCGGGACAGGGGTTACGAGCAGTACTTC.

This rearrangement joins TRBV28 to TRBJ1-6, with D possibly TRBD1 on 6 matching bases. CDR1 MDHEN and CDR2 SYDVKM come from the germline V gene. This CDR3 comprises 15 residues. The germline V and J ends were trimmed by 6 bases and 6 bases, with 15 bases remaining between them. The CDR3 DNA reads TGTGCCAGCAGCCCCCCGGACAGACTTAATTCACCCCTCCACTTT. Residues: CASSPPDRLNSPLHF.

This chain connects TRBV6-5 to TRBJ1-2; D is undetermined. V was clipped by 6 bases and J by 5 bases, with 19 bases between them. CDR3 size: 15 residues. Germline V CDR1 and CDR2: MNHEY, SVGAGI. CDR3 nucleotides: TGTGCCAGCAGATCTGGGTCGGGAGGGAGTTATGGCTACACCTTC. This translates into CASRSGSGGSYGYTF.

The chain links TRBV30 to TRBJ1-1, with a weak D call TRBD1 (5 bases). CDR1 is GTSNPN, CDR2 SVGIG, per germline (reference sequence). The CDR3 runs to 12 residues. Trimming pared 5 bases from V and 1 base from J, leaving 8 bases between. CDR3 coding DNA: TGTGCCTGGGGACAAGCGAACACTGAAGCTTTCTTT. Its translation: CAWGQANTEAFF.

The chain carries TRBV4-1 and TRBJ1-4, with 7 bases aligning to TRBD1. The V and J ends lost 4 bases and 7 bases, in that order; junction bases with no gene match: 15. Germline values: CDR1 MGHRA, CDR2 YSYEKL. This CDR3 has 17 residues. The CDR3 nucleotides are TGCGCCAGCAGCCGACGGGACAGACCTTTGGAATCTGAAAAACTGTTTTTT. Translated: CASSRRDRPLESEKLFF.

The rearrangement uses TRBV24-1 and TRBJ2-7, with no clear D. The V end was cut by 4 bases, the J end by 0 bases, with 9 bases between. CDR1 and CDR2 from the germline V gene are KGHDR and SFDVKD. The CDR3 runs to 14 residues. The CDR3 protein is CATSDPHSSYEQYF. The CDR3, as DNA: TGTGCCACCAGTGACCCCCATTCCTCCTACGAGCAGTACTTC.

This chain joins TRBV7-2 and TRBJ2-1, with a weak D call TRBD2 (5 bases). Germline-derived CDR1 and CDR2 are SGHTA and FQGNSA. This CDR3 spans 14 amino acids. The V and J ends lost 3 bases and 7 bases respectively, with 13 bases between them. The CDR3 region has the DNA TGTGCCAGCAGCTTCGCTAGCATTGGAAATGAGCAGTTCTTC. Encoded protein: CASSFASIGNEQFF.

The rearrangement links TRBV29-1 to TRBJ1-1, with D perhaps TRBD1 (5 bases). Germline CDR1 SQVTM, CDR2 ANQGSEA. Trimming stripped 3 bases from V and 0 bases from J, with 8 bases between. The CDR3 totals 13 residues. The CDR3 spells CSVDVQVNTEAFF. The CDR3, as DNA: TGCAGCGTTGATGTACAGGTGAACACTGAAGCTTTCTTT.

This clone was detected only a few times. The chain recombines TRBV4-1 with TRBJ2-2, with 8 bases matching TRBD2. The CDR3 spans 17 residues. The junction had 14 bases not matched to a gene; V was cut back by 4 bases and J by 7 bases. Per the germline V gene, CDR1 is MGHRA and CDR2 is YSYEKL. The CDR3 loop reads CASSRGTSRGGVGELFF. CDR3 bases: TGCGCCAGCAGCCGGGGGACTTCCCGGGGGGGTGTCGGGGAGCTGTTTTTT.

In this sample, this clone turned up once. The rearrangement links TRBV20-1 to TRBJ2-3, with 12 bases matching TRBD2. Per germline, CDR1 DFQATT and CDR2 SNEGSKA (reference sequence). The CDR3 has 17 amino acids. V shed 5 bases, J shed 5 bases, and the junction held 14 bases outside the gene matches. For the CDR3, the DNA is TGCAGTGCTGGTGTACTAGCGGGGGGCTCTTTTGGAGATACGCAGTATTTT. This gives the protein CSAGVLAGGSFGDTQYF.

A remark on this clone: Other DNA sequences from this sample encode an identical CDR3 as well. J is TRBJ1-5 and V is TRBV2; 7 positions agree with TRBD1. V lost 4 bases, J lost 4 bases, and 1 base stayed unmatched. Germline loops: CDR1 SNHLY, CDR2 FYNNEI. This CDR3 is built from 13 residues. CDR3 in amino acids: CASSATGNQPQHF. The CDR3 DNA is TGTGCCAGCAGTGCGACAGGGAATCAGCCCCAGCATTTT.

The chain couples TRBV28 to TRBJ2-7; D not certain. Germline loops: CDR1 MDHEN, CDR2 SYDVKM. The CDR3 length is 14 residues. Trimming cost V 6 bases and J 3 bases, with 15 bases left between them. CDR3 DNA: TGTGCCAGCAGCGTACCCCCCTTACTCTACGAGCAGTACTTC. Its translation is CASSVPPLLYEQYF.

The J gene is TRBJ2-7, the V gene TRBV6-4; 7 nucleotides agree with TRBD1. The CDR3 is 14 amino acids. Trimming cost V 8 bases and J 0 bases; bases outside gene matches: 7. The V gene's germline CDR1 is MRHNA and CDR2 SNTAGT. In DNA form, the CDR3 reads TGTGCCAGCCCGGGACAGCGGCCCTCCTACGAGCAGTACTTC. Residues: CASPGQRPSYEQYF.

The V call is TRBV4-3, the J call TRBJ2-7, with 10 bases that match TRBD1. The CDR3 sequence is 15 residues long. The V and J ends lost 5 bases and 3 bases, in that order; junction bases with no gene match: 7. The germline V gene has CDR1 LGHNA and CDR2 YSLEER. CDR3 loop: CASSETDRGFYEQYF. The DNA for the CDR3 is TGCGCCAGCAGCGAAACGGACAGGGGGTTCTACGAGCAGTACTTC.

This clone has more than one count but fewer than ten. This chain joins TRBV18 and TRBJ1-3, with 7 positions matching TRBD1. The V segment lost 5 bases and the J segment 0 bases; nucleotides outside the gene matches: 10. Germline V CDR1 and CDR2: KGHSH, LQKENI. This CDR3 is 17 amino acids long. The CDR3 bases are TGTGCCAGCTCATCGGGACAGCGACTAGGCTCTGGAAACACCATATATTTT. Translation: CASSSGQRLGSGNTIYF.

V is TRBV27 and J is TRBJ2-2; no clear D gene. The CDR3 spans 13 residues. V gave up 8 bases and J gave up 0 bases, with 7 bases separating them. Per germline, CDR1 MNHEY and CDR2 SMNVEV (reference sequence). The CDR3 sequence is CASLAANTGELFF. The CDR3 DNA reads as TGTGCCAGCCTGGCAGCGAACACCGGGGAGCTGTTTTTT.